The TCR beta chain described here comes from a study of T cells after yellow fever vaccination. About the research overall: Preparation of the low-cell-number fractions used SMART-Seq v4 Ultra Low Input. General observations from the study: Most primary-vaccination clones reappeared after the booster (about 97% CD4, around 88% CD8). The appearance of a small share of clonotypes in both CD4 and CD8 compartments was observed. FACS-sorted repertoires might harbor abundant contaminating clonotypes from the bulk population.

The V end lost 1 base, the J end lost 8 bases, and 16 bases lay between the germline ends. Germline V CDR1 and CDR2: SGDLS, YYNGEE. This CDR3 has 15 residues. The table lists this clonotype with a count of one. What it recognizes is unknown. MiXCR was run by TCRdb on the 5' RACE reads, yielding one entry per CDR3 protein. This repertoire shows approximately 550,000 distinct CDR3 sequences, 15% to 20% found once; its top ten account for more than 13%. The specimen was PBMCs, collected 15 days after the yellow fever booster vaccination. This chain uses TRBV9 with TRBJ2-1; perhaps TRBD2 as D (6 bases). The receptor was derived from a man aged 25 to 40 who received the YFV17D yellow fever vaccine. CDR3 amino acids: CASSVLPRLVDEQFF. CDR3 in DNA: TGTGCCAGCAGCGTACTCCCCCGACTAGTCGATGAGCAGTTCTTC.